Listed below are T cell receptor beta chains from one sample, sequenced in a study of T-cell reconstitution after alpha-beta-depleted transplantation in children. Via MiXCR, TCRdb re-called the PCR reads, giving one row per CDR3 protein. The sample lists about 360,000 distinct CDR3 sequences; roughly 13% were seen once. The sample consisted of PBMCs, taken from the stem cell graft. All receptors come from a human donor who donated a stem cell graft to a child with Fanconi anemia. CDR3s include the opening cysteine and the closing phenylalanine or tryptophan. The D gene is left open where the match is weak. A row's size may be missing; if present it is once, few, many or a size class.

. TRBJ1-6 . TRBV3-1 13 TGTGCCAGCAGAGACGGTGGGAATTCACCCCTCCACTTT CASRDGGNSPLHF
few TRBJ1-5 . TRBV12-3/TRBV12-4 14 TGTGCCAGCACTAAGGGGGGTTCAATTCAGCCCCAGCATTTT CASTKGGSIQPQHF
few TRBJ1-1 TRBD1 TRBV5-1 15 TGCGCCAGCAGCCGGGGACAGGGGGCTTCGACTGAAGCTTTCTTT CASSRGQGASTEAFF
. TRBJ2-3 . TRBV3-1 14 TGTGCCAGCAGCCGCCGGCAGAGCCCAGATACGCAGTATTTT CASSRRQSPDTQYF
. TRBJ2-3 . TRBV18 17 TGTGCCAGCTCACCAACTCCCCCGCATCCCAGCACAGATACGCAGTATTTT CASSPTPPHPSTDTQYF
many TRBJ1-1 TRBD1 TRBV20-1 12 TGCAGTGCTAGCGAGGACAGGGACGCAGCTTTCTTT CSASEDRDAAFF
many TRBJ1-1 TRBD1 TRBV6-6 12 TGTGCCAGCAGGGACAGCCAGGGGGCGGCTTTCTTT CASRDSQGAAFF
many TRBJ2-3 . TRBV6-5 16 TGTGCCAGCAGAGTTGGACCCGGGGGGCCAAGAGATACGCAGTATTTT CASRVGPGGPRDTQYF
few TRBJ2-1 TRBD2 TRBV7-2 17 TGTGCCAGCAGCACCGGACCCGGGACTAGCGGGGGCAATGAGCAGTTCTTC CASSTGPGTSGGNEQFF
. TRBJ2-2 . TRBV5-6 16 TGTGCCAGCAGCTTTTATAGGATCGGGAACACCGGGGAGCTGTTTTTT CASSFYRIGNTGELFF
few TRBJ2-2 . TRBV20-1 12 TGCAGTGCTAGTTTGGGTCCGGGGGAGCTGTTTTTT CSASLGPGELFF
. TRBJ1-2 . TRBV20-1 14 TGCAGTGCTAGTACAGGAACCTCTAACTATGGCTACACCTTC CSASTGTSNYGYTF
few TRBJ2-5 . TRBV4-2 15 TGTGCCAGCAGCCAAGCCGGAGGGACCCCTGAGACCCAGTACTTC CASSQAGGTPETQYF
. TRBJ2-7 . TRBV5-1 16 TGCGCCAGCAGCTTGGCGACCGGGACAAGATTCTACGAGCAGTACTTC CASSLATGTRFYEQYF
. TRBJ1-2 . TRBV4-2 12 TGTGCCAGCAGCCCCCGTCAGTCGGGCTACACCTTC CASSPRQSGYTF
few TRBJ1-1 . TRBV12-3/TRBV12-4 13 TGTGCCAGCAGTTTAATTTGGAACACTGAAGCTTTCTTT CASSLIWNTEAFF
. TRBJ1-6 . TRBV6-1 15 TGTGCCAGCAGACCACCGGGAATTGATAATTCACCCCTCCACTTT CASRPPGIDNSPLHF
once TRBJ2-3 . TRBV5-1 13 TGCGCCAGCGGGGAGACATTCACAGATACGCAGTATTTT CASGETFTDTQYF
many TRBJ2-1 . TRBV12-3/TRBV12-4 14 TGTGCCAGCAGCGCCGGAGTGCGAAACAATGAGCAGTTCTTC CASSAGVRNNEQFF
many TRBJ1-3 . TRBV7-9 15 TGTGCCAGCAGCCTACCCGATAATTCTGGAAACACCATATATTTT CASSLPDNSGNTIYF
many TRBJ2-3 . TRBV15 15 TGTGCCATTTCGGCGTTGGTGGGGTCCACAGATACGCAGTATTTT CAISALVGSTDTQYF
once TRBJ1-5 . TRBV5-5 14 TGTGCCAGCAGCATTCGGGGCGGGGAACAGCCCCAGCATTTT CASSIRGGEQPQHF
few TRBJ2-3 . TRBV4-2 15 TGTGCCAGCAGCCAACCCGGGCCCGGGCCAGATACGCAGTATTTT CASSQPGPGPDTQYF
few TRBJ1-2 TRBD1 TRBV9 16 TGTGCCAGCAGCGTAGGCCCGGGGGGACAGGAGGATGGCTACACCTTC CASSVGPGGQEDGYTF
few TRBJ2-1 . TRBV12-3/TRBV12-4 13 TGTGCCAGCAGTTTGGGGGGGCGTGGGGAGCAGTTCTTC CASSLGGRGEQFF
. TRBJ2-7 . TRBV5-1 15 TGCGCCAGCACCTCGTTGGAGGGGATGGTGAACGAGCAGTACTTC CASTSLEGMVNEQYF
. TRBJ2-1 . TRBV7-6 14 TGTGCCAGCAGCCCCTTCGGCTCCTACAATGAGCAGTTCTTC CASSPFGSYNEQFF
few TRBJ1-2 . TRBV25-1 15 TGTGCCAGCAGTGATCGGGGGGAATCTGGCTATGGCTACACCTTC CASSDRGESGYGYTF
many TRBJ2-2 . TRBV5-1 15 TGCGCCAGCAGCTATGGGGGATCGGACACCGGGGAGCTGTTTTTT CASSYGGSDTGELFF
. TRBJ1-1 . TRBV6-1 13 TGTGCCAGCAGTGAGGGGTGGAACTCTGAAGCTTTCTTT CASSEGWNSEAFF
. TRBJ2-1 TRBD2 TRBV25-1 15 TGTGCCAGCACCCAGGGTTTTAGCGGGAACAATGAGCAGTTCTTC CASTQGFSGNNEQFF
. TRBJ1-1 . TRBV2 16 TGTGCCAGCAGTACACATGCTGGACAGATGAACACTGAAGCTTTCTTT CASSTHAGQMNTEAFF
. TRBJ1-2 . TRBV7-9 14 TGTGCCAGCAGCCCACGCGTCCCGAGGGGTGGCTACACCTTC CASSPRVPRGGYTF
. TRBJ1-5 . TRBV9 14 TGTGCCAGCAGTGCAGGGAGTGTAGGTCAGCCCCAGCATTTT CASSAGSVGQPQHF
. TRBJ2-7 . TRBV6-5 12 TGTGCAACCGTCGGGGGACCCTACGAGCAGTACTTC CATVGGPYEQYF
few TRBJ2-3 . TRBV9 16 TGTGCCAGCAGCATCACGACGGGATCGGGCACAGATACGCAGTATTTT CASSITTGSGTDTQYF
. TRBJ2-3 . TRBV14 14 TGTGCCAGCAGCCAAGTCGGGACACTAGGTACGCAGTATTTT CASSQVGTLGTQYF
. TRBJ1-2 . TRBV4-3 14 TGCGCCAGCAGCCAAGCAGGAGGGTCCGTTGGCTACACCTTC CASSQAGGSVGYTF
. TRBJ2-5 . TRBV10-3 14 TGTGCCATCAGCCCGTTCGAGCGTCGGGAGACCCAGTACTTC CAISPFERRETQYF
. TRBJ2-1 . TRBV5-5 16 TGTGCCAGCAGCCGGACTTTCTCGAGCTCCTACAATGAGCAGTTCTTC CASSRTFSSSYNEQFF
many TRBJ2-7 . TRBV2 14 TGTGCCAGCAGCGTGCAGGGGTCCTCCTACGAGCAGTACTTC CASSVQGSSYEQYF
. TRBJ2-3 . TRBV30 12 TGTGCCTGGACCCAAAAGGGGAGTACGCAGTATTTT CAWTQKGSTQYF
. TRBJ1-4 . TRBV5-1 16 TGCGCCAGCAGCTCTGGGTCGACAGAAGGTTTTGAAAAACTGTTTTTT CASSSGSTEGFEKLFF
many TRBJ2-1 TRBD1 TRBV5-4 15 TGTGCCAGCAGCTTGGACAGGGGGTCCTACAATGAGCAGTTCTTC CASSLDRGSYNEQFF
. TRBJ2-7 TRBD2 TRBV5-1 16 TGCGCCAGCAGCCAAGGACTAGCGGGGGGGCACTACGAGCAGTACTTC CASSQGLAGGHYEQYF
many TRBJ2-1 . TRBV9 14 TGTGCCAGCAGCGTCGATCCCCGGGACAATGAGCAGTTCTTC CASSVDPRDNEQFF
. TRBJ1-2 . TRBV28 11 TGTGCCAGCAGACGACTTTATGGCTACACCTTC CASRRLYGYTF
few TRBJ2-3 . TRBV7-2 15 TGTGCCAGCAGCCCTACAGGGCTAAAAACAGATACGCAGTATTTT CASSPTGLKTDTQYF
many TRBJ2-2 TRBD2 TRBV5-1 16 TGCGCCAGCAGCTTGTTTAGCGGGACGAACACCGGGGAGCTGTTTTTT CASSLFSGTNTGELFF
few TRBJ2-2 . TRBV4-3 13 TGCGCCAGCAGCCAACACGGGGCCGGGGAGCTGTTTTTT CASSQHGAGELFF
. TRBJ2-1 TRBD2 TRBV9 15 TGTGCCAGCAGCGTAGATGGGGGGGCCTACAATGAGCAGTTCTTC CASSVDGGAYNEQFF